Each of the 32 T cell receptor beta chains below was sequenced from the same sample in a study of T-cell reconstitution after alpha-beta-depleted transplantation in children. A library of TCRbeta sequences, prepared with unique molecular identifiers, was generated. Using its own MiXCR run on the PCR reads, TCRdb lists one record per CDR3 protein. This table holds 500,000 or so distinct CDR3 sequences, 30% to 35% found once. The specimen comprised PBMCs from the stem cell graft donor, sampled from the stem cell graft. Receptors were obtained from a human donor who donated a stem cell graft to a child with aplastic anemia.

The genes are TRBV9 and TRBJ2-6, with no clear D. This CDR3 contains 18 residues. V lost 0 bases, J lost 0 bases, and 13 bases lay in between. The germline V gene has CDR1 SGDLS and CDR2 YYNGEE. CDR3 amino acids: CASSVDGSLSSGANVLTF. DNA of the CDR3: TGTGCCAGCAGCGTAGATGGCAGTTTAAGCTCTGGGGCCAACGTCCTGACTTTC.

The rearrangement uses TRBV4-2 and TRBJ2-7, with 7 bases that match TRBD2. This CDR3 comprises 14 residues. With V trimmed by 3 bases and J by 2 bases, 4 bases remained unmatched. Germline assignment: CDR1 LGHNA and CDR2 YNFKEQ. This chain's CDR3 is CASSQSSGPYEQYF. CDR3 in DNA: TGTGCCAGCAGCCAGTCTAGCGGCCCCTACGAGCAGTACTTC.

V gene TRBV7-9 combines with J gene TRBJ2-2; D is unresolved. Germline-derived CDR1 and CDR2 are SEHNR and FQNEAQ (reference sequence). The ends were cut back, 5 bases at V and 7 bases at J, with 8 bases in the middle. The CDR3 covers 12 residues. CDR3: CASSIKLGELFF. The CDR3 DNA is TGTGCCAGCAGCATAAAGCTCGGGGAGCTGTTTTTT.

The sample holds a few counts of this clonotype. J is TRBJ1-2 and V is TRBV18; D is undetermined. The germline gives CDR1 KGHSH, CDR2 LQKENI. The CDR3 spans 15 residues. Trimming removed 3 bases at V and 2 bases at J, with 13 bases between. CDR3 loop: CASSPRSIRNYGYTF. The CDR3, as DNA: TGTGCCAGCTCACCGCGCTCCATCCGGAACTATGGCTACACCTTC.

This clonotype was seen a few times. This chain uses TRBV11-2 with TRBJ2-2, with D unresolved. CDR3 length: 14 residues. Germline CDR1 and CDR2: SGHAT and FQNNGV. The ends were cut back, 7 bases at V and 6 bases at J, with 15 bases in the middle. The chain's CDR3 is CASTPRRQAGELFF. CDR3 nucleotides: TGTGCCAGCACCCCTAGACGGCAGGCCGGGGAGCTGTTTTTT. The variable domain in full, with the rest retrieved from reference TRBV11-2 and TRBJ2-2, is EAGVAQSPRYKIIEKRQSVAFWCNPISGHATLYWYQQILGQGPKLLIQFQNNGVVDDSQLPKDRFSAERLKGVDSTLKIQPAKLEDSAVYLCASTPRRQAGELFFGEGSRLTVL.

The chain joins TRBV20-1 to TRBJ1-5; D is unresolved. With 0 bases removed from V and 6 bases from J, the gap between germline ends came to 18 bases. The CDR3 runs 16 residues. The germline V gene has CDR1 DFQATT and CDR2 SNEGSKA (reference sequence). CDR3 DNA: TGCAGTGCTAGAGATCTTGACGGATCTTTAGGTCAGCCCCAGCATTTT. Protein product: CSARDLDGSLGQPQHF.

The chain joins TRBV27 to TRBJ2-7; 9 positions match TRBD2. The CDR3 is made up of 15 amino acids. Per the germline V gene, CDR1 is MNHEY and CDR2 is SMNVEV (reference sequence). V lost 0 bases and J lost 7; bases outside the gene matches: 7. The CDR3 DNA is TGTGCCAGCAGTTTATCGGTAGCGGGAGAGGAAGAGCAGTACTTC. Its translation is CASSLSVAGEEEQYF.

J is TRBJ1-5 and V is TRBV5-1, with 9 bases identical to TRBD1. The CDR3 totals 16 residues. The germline V gene has CDR1 SGHRS and CDR2 YFSETQ. V was clipped by 0 bases and J by 0 bases; unmatched bases: 1. The CDR3 protein is CASSLGDRDSNQPQHF. The CDR3, as DNA: TGCGCCAGCAGCTTGGGGGACAGGGATAGCAATCAGCCCCAGCATTTT.

The J gene is TRBJ1-1, the V gene TRBV7-2; 7 nucleotides align to TRBD1. Looked up from germline, CDR1 is SGHTA and CDR2 is FQGNSA. The CDR3 length is 12 residues. V shed 5 bases and J 7 bases; nucleotides not matched to a gene: 4. The CDR3 here is CASSIRGLEAFF. CDR3 bases: TGTGCCAGCAGCATAAGGGGGCTTGAAGCTTTCTTT.

The genes are TRBV9 and TRBJ2-7; 10 nucleotides align to TRBD2. V was pared by 0 bases and J by 9 bases, with 12 bases of the junction left unmatched. Germline CDR1 is SGDLS and CDR2 is YYNGEE. The CDR3 spans 16 residues. The CDR3 is CASSVGEREGPSRQYF. Written as DNA, the CDR3 is TGTGCCAGCAGCGTAGGCGAGCGGGAGGGCCCCAGTCGGCAGTACTTC.

This sequence joins TRBV7-6 and TRBJ2-2; 7 bases align to TRBD2. The CDR3 runs to 17 residues. Germline V lookup: CDR1 SGHVS, CDR2 FNYEAQ. J gave up 7 bases and V 6 bases, and 17 bases lay outside the gene matches. CDR3 in amino acids: CASSYHPGSGISGELFF. CDR3 nucleotides: TGTGCCAGCAGTTATCACCCCGGGAGCGGGATAAGCGGGGAGCTGTTTTTT.

The rearrangement links TRBV7-9 to TRBJ1-1; 9 bases fit TRBD1. Germline CDR1 is SEHNR and CDR2 is FQNEAQ (reference sequence). The junction had 9 bases not matched to a gene; V was cut back by 5 bases and J by 8 bases. This CDR3 spans 14 amino acids. The CDR3 here is CASSPGQGHGEAFF. The CDR3 DNA is TGTGCCAGCAGCCCGGGACAGGGCCACGGAGAAGCTTTCTTT.

The table lists this clonotype with a few counts. The rearrangement uses TRBV12-3 or TRBV12-4 and TRBJ2-5; 14 nucleotides agree with TRBD2. The length of the CDR3 is 15 residues. J gave up 13 bases and V 3 bases, and 10 bases lay outside the gene matches. CDR3 region: CASSLGLAGALSPYF. As DNA, the CDR3 is TGTGCCAGCAGTTTGGGACTAGCGGGGGCCCTAAGTCCGTACTTC.

In its sample, this clonotype was seen a few times. V gene TRBV12-3 or TRBV12-4 combines with J gene TRBJ1-4; no clear D. Trimming pared 5 bases from V and 14 bases from J, leaving 24 bases between. The CDR3 has 15 amino acids. The CDR3 DNA reads as TGTGCCAGCAGTCCCAATTCAGTACAACCCGGGTTTCTGTTTTTT. Residues: CASSPNSVQPGFLFF.

This clonotype has more than one count but fewer than ten. The chain couples TRBV5-5 to TRBJ1-5, with D uncertain. The CDR3 runs to 14 residues. Germline V gene lookup returns CDR1 SGHKS and CDR2 YYEKEE (reference sequence). Deletions cut 1 base from V and 7 bases from J, with 12 bases between. As DNA, the CDR3 is TGTGCCAGCAGCTTGTATGCTGGGCTCCAGCCCCAGCATTTT. Encoded protein: CASSLYAGLQPQHF.

This clonotype has more than one count but fewer than ten. V and J are TRBV20-1 and TRBJ2-1, with TRBD2 as a possible D gene (6 bases). Trimming cost V 2 bases and J 6 bases, with 11 bases left between them. CDR3 length equals 13 residues. Germline loops: CDR1 DFQATT, CDR2 SNEGSKA (reference sequence). CDR3 sequence reads: CSARIPSANEQFF. Written as DNA, the CDR3 is TGCAGTGCTAGAATTCCTAGCGCCAATGAGCAGTTCTTC.

The V call is TRBV15, the J call TRBJ2-2; 9 bases map to TRBD2. This CDR3 comprises 22 residues. Germline trimming cut 2 bases from V and 5 bases from J; bases unmatched to any gene: 24. Per germline, CDR1 LNHNV and CDR2 YYDKDF (reference sequence). For the CDR3, the DNA is TGTGCCACCAGCAGACATCGTTTGGCGGTAGCGGGAGACGTGGTTGGGACCGGGGAGCTGTTTTTT. Protein: CATSRHRLAVAGDVVGTGELFF. Full variable domain (outside the CDR3, taken from reference TRBV15 and TRBJ2-2): DAMVIQNPRYQVTQFGKPVTLSCSQTLNHNVMYWYQQKSSQAPKLLFHYYDKDFNNEADTPDNFQSRRPNTSFCFLDIRSPGLGDTAMYLCATSRHRLAVAGDVVGTGELFFGEGSRLTVL.

The chain links TRBV18 to TRBJ2-1; maybe TRBD1 (5 bases). Germline V gene lookup returns CDR1 KGHSH and CDR2 LQKENI. This CDR3 has 15 residues. Deletions cut 1 base from V and 2 bases from J, with 9 bases between. The CDR3 sequence: CASSPQGVPYNEQFF. As DNA, the CDR3 is TGTGCCAGCTCACCACAAGGGGTCCCCTACAATGAGCAGTTCTTC.

The chain recombines TRBV6-5 with TRBJ1-5; D is uncertain. Trimming took off 7 bases at V and 6 bases at J, with 10 bases between the two ends. CDR3 length equals 12 residues. From germline, CDR1 is MNHEY and CDR2 SVGAGI. The DNA of the CDR3 is TGTGCCAGCACCACTCACGGTCAGCCCCAGCATTTT. Amino acid sequence: CASTTHGQPQHF.

This clonotype was observed a few times. The genes are TRBV29-1 and TRBJ2-1; 8 bases agree with TRBD2. CDR1 and CDR2 (germline): SQVTM, ANQGSEA. V trimming: 1 base; J trimming: 8 bases; junction bases outside the gene matches: 10. The CDR3 length is 15 residues. The CDR3 DNA is TGCAGCGTTGAAGGTAGACGGGAGGGCCAGGATGAGCAGTTCTTC. It is translated as CSVEGRREGQDEQFF.

This chain links TRBV25-1 with TRBJ2-1; D is perhaps TRBD1 or TRBD2 (5 bases each). Trimming pared 2 bases from V and 7 bases from J, leaving 9 bases between. The germline V gene encodes CDR1 MGHDK and CDR2 SYGVNS. This CDR3 is 13 amino acids long. CDR3 coding DNA: TGTGCCAGCAGTGAAGGGGGTGAGAATGAGCAGTTCTTC. It translates to CASSEGGENEQFF.

The genes are TRBV20-1 and TRBJ1-5; 10 bases are shared with TRBD1. Looked up from germline, CDR1 is DFQATT and CDR2 is SNEGSKA (reference sequence). The CDR3 contains 15 residues. The V segment lost 0 bases and the J segment 4 bases; nucleotides outside the gene matches: 3. The CDR3: CSARDRDRGNQPQHF. CDR3 DNA: TGCAGTGCTAGAGATCGGGACAGGGGTAATCAGCCCCAGCATTTT.

This clonotype was seen only a few times. J is TRBJ1-1 and V is TRBV5-1; D is possibly TRBD1 (5 bases). Trimming removed 5 bases at V and 2 bases at J, with 16 bases between. In germline, CDR1 is SGHRS, CDR2 YFSETQ. The CDR3 is 15 amino acids. The CDR3 DNA follows: TGCGCCAGCAGACCGCGGCTCCAGGGAAACACTGAAGCTTTCTTT. As protein: CASRPRLQGNTEAFF.

In its sample, this clonotype was seen a few times. CDR3 bases: TGTGCCAGCAGCTTAATGGGCAGCCAGGGTCATGGCTACACCTTC. Translation gives CASSLMGSQGHGYTF. The chain is built from TRBV7-9 and TRBJ1-2; TRBD1 is a possible D gene (5 bases). V lost 2 bases and J lost 6, with 16 bases in between. The CDR3 has 15 residues. Germline assignment: CDR1 SEHNR and CDR2 FQNEAQ (reference sequence).

This clonotype showed up just a few times. The chain combines TRBV6-5 with TRBJ2-7; D might be TRBD1 (5 bases). Trimming pared 4 bases from V and 6 bases from J, leaving 13 bases between. The CDR3 is made up of 13 amino acids. Germline CDR1 reads MNHEY; CDR2 reads SVGAGI. DNA for the CDR3: TGTGCCAGCAGTTTCACGTGGGGCGGCGAGCAGTACTTC. It translates to CASSFTWGGEQYF.

The chain employs TRBV5-1 and TRBJ1-5; D unresolved. The germline CDR1 and CDR2 sequences are SGHRS and YFSETQ. CDR3 length: 17 residues. Trimming stripped 4 bases from V and 0 bases from J, with 17 bases between. The CDR3 region is CASSPLPDFNSNQPQHF. The DNA for the CDR3 is TGCGCCAGCAGCCCCTTACCGGATTTCAATAGCAATCAGCCCCAGCATTTT.

The chain employs TRBV27 and TRBJ2-7; 10 bases agree with TRBD2. Germline assignment: CDR1 MNHEY and CDR2 SMNVEV (reference sequence). CDR3 length: 17 residues. Germline trimming cut 6 bases from V and 1 base from J; bases unmatched to any gene: 12. CDR3 in DNA: TGTGCCAGCAGCATCGGGCCTAGCGGGAGAGGGTCCTACGAGCAGTACTTC. Translating gives CASSIGPSGRGSYEQYF.

This clonotype was seen only a few times. V gene TRBV4-3 combines with J gene TRBJ2-1, with TRBD2 as a possible D gene (6 bases). The V end lost 0 bases, the J end lost 1 base, and 19 bases lay between the germline ends. Germline CDR1 LGHNA, CDR2 YSLEER. CDR3 length equals 19 residues. The CDR3 region has the DNA TGCGCCAGCAGCCAAGAGGCGGTAGCGGAGGCCAATTCCTACAATGAGCAGTTCTTC. As protein: CASSQEAVAEANSYNEQFF.

This clonotype has only a few counts. The chain links TRBV5-1 to TRBJ2-2; D not certain. The germline CDR1 and CDR2 sequences are SGHRS and YFSETQ. Between the trimmed V and J ends, which lost 1 base and 8 bases, there was a span of 18 bases. The CDR3 totals 16 residues. The CDR3 coding sequence is TGCGCCAGCAGCTTGTCGGACCCGAACGGGTCAGGGGAGCTGTTTTTT. Translating it yields CASSLSDPNGSGELFF.

The chain is built from TRBV19 and TRBJ2-4; TRBD1 is a possible D gene (5 bases). Germline-derived CDR1 and CDR2 are LNHDA and SQIVND (reference sequence). The CDR3 consists of 12 residues. Trimming left V 6 bases short and J 6 bases short, with 9 bases between. CDR3 nucleotides: TGTGCCAGTAGCCAAGGGGTAAACATTCAGTACTTC. Amino acid sequence: CASSQGVNIQYF.

The chain joins TRBV20-1 to TRBJ2-7; D is unclear. Looked up from germline, CDR1 is DFQATT and CDR2 is SNEGSKA (reference sequence). The CDR3 has 12 amino acids. V was shortened by 2 bases and J by 4 bases, with 9 bases between the two germline ends. The CDR3 sequence: CSARPQDYEQYF. The CDR3 coding sequence is TGCAGTGCTAGACCTCAGGATTACGAGCAGTACTTC.

This clonotype was seen at least ten times. This chain uses TRBV5-1 with TRBJ1-5; 8 bases fit TRBD1. This CDR3 has 15 residues. The V and J ends lost 4 bases and 6 bases, in that order; junction bases with no gene match: 9. CDR1 and CDR2 (germline): SGHRS, YFSETQ. The CDR3 loop reads CASSLQGDKSQPQHF. As DNA, the CDR3 is TGCGCCAGCAGCCTACAGGGGGACAAAAGTCAGCCCCAGCATTTT.